This T cell receptor (beta chain) is drawn from a study of identical twins. A single record per CDR3 protein comes from TCRdb applying MiXCR to the 5' RACE reads. The sample contains approximately 700,000 distinct CDR3 sequences, 15% to 20% of which appear only once. This sample was also put to use in a study of T cells expressing NK-cell markers. That paper notes: Seven donors tested HCMV-seropositive and one tested seronegative among the eight sequenced. For a few donors, these clonotypes were likewise the leading ones in the CD3+CD56-NKG2C+ fraction.

Sequenced material: PBMCs. This sequence was found in a woman aged 18 to 35 in good health.

Written as DNA, the CDR3 is TGTGCCAGCAGTCTCACACAGGGAGTCTACGAGCAGTACTTC. This sequence encodes CASSLTQGVYEQYF. The chain is built from TRBV6-1 and TRBJ2-7; TRBD1 might be the D (6 bases). Trimming cost V 5 bases and J 3 bases, with 14 bases left between them. The CDR3 runs 14 residues. Looked up from germline, CDR1 is MNHNS and CDR2 is SASEGT.